This T cell receptor beta chain is from a study of shared clonotypes between healthy human individuals. Across the whole study: CD4 naive and CD4 memory each took three plates per donor, while CD8 naive took two and CD8 memory one.

With 0 bases clipped from V and 0 bases from J, the junction kept 0 bases outside the gene matches. Germline values: CDR1 ENHRY, CDR2 SYGVKD. The CDR3 is 15 amino acids. Worth noting for this clone: What it recognizes is unknown.

Overall study results and limits: It was expected that sequencing depth would affect clonotype sharing among donors. When naive CD4 clonotypes were compared across four donors, about 4.8% were shared.

Profiling relied on immunoSEQ multiplex PCR, and the TCRdb table lists in-frame clones only, not all of them. Of roughly 680,000 clones in the sample, roughly 72% were seen once. Specimen: memory CD4+ T cells sorted from blood. Subset denoted: CD45RA-negative fraction. The V and J genes are TRBV10-3 and TRBJ2-7, with 9 bases lining up with TRBD2. The receptor comes from a woman younger than 45 in good health. The DNA for the CDR3 is TGTGCCATCAGTGAGTCTAGCGGGAGCTCCTACGAGCAGTACTTC. Translation gives CAISESSGSSYEQYF.